A single sample is the source of the 4 T cell receptor beta chains below, sequenced in a study of blood T cell repertoires in COVID-19. Profiled with immunoSEQ multiplex PCR; TCRdb holds only in-frame clones, not every one. The sample yields about 80,000 clones, around four fifths seen once. The sample was peripheral blood. These receptors were obtained from a man aged 80 or over with active or convalescent COVID-19.

This clone came up a few times. The rearrangement uses TRBV27 and TRBJ1-4; 10 bases fit TRBD1. The junction had 7 bases not matched to a gene; V was cut back by 6 bases and J by 6 bases. The CDR3 has 15 amino acids. Germline loops: CDR1 MNHEY, CDR2 SMNVEV (reference sequence). The CDR3 nucleotides read TGTGCCAGCAGAAAGCTCGGGACAGGGGATGAAAAACTGTTTTTT. Its protein is CASRKLGTGDEKLFF.

This clone appeared many times. This chain uses TRBV28 with TRBJ1-1; TRBD1 matches 8 bases. CDR3 length: 16 residues. Germline CDR1 and CDR2: MDHEN and SYDVKM. The V segment lost 7 bases and the J segment 0 bases; nucleotides outside the gene matches: 10. The CDR3 protein is CASTRGRGRMNTEAFF. CDR3 DNA: TGTGCCAGCACCCGGGGCAGGGGGCGCATGAACACTGAAGCTTTCTTT.

The chain carries TRBV29-1 and TRBJ1-1; 8 bases align to TRBD1. V lost 6 bases to trimming and J lost 5 bases; unmatched junction nucleotides: 5. CDR1 and CDR2 from the germline V gene are SQVTM and ANQGSEA. The CDR3 has 12 amino acids. The chain's CDR3 is CSVDRGGTEAFF. The CDR3, as DNA: TGCAGCGTCGACAGGGGCGGAACTGAAGCTTTCTTT.

The chain is built from TRBV2 and TRBJ1-2, with TRBD1 identical over 7 bases. Germline assignment: CDR1 SNHLY and CDR2 FYNNEI. The CDR3 has 16 residues. Losses at the gene ends were 8 bases for V and 8 bases for J; bases not matched to a gene: 20. The CDR3 nucleotides are TGTGCCAGCCCCACGGGGGTGAGGGGGCCAGGAGTCGGCTACACCTTC. Translation: CASPTGVRGPGVGYTF.